What follows are 17 T cell receptor beta chains derived from one specimen sequenced in a study of OX40 agonist ivuxolimab in advanced cancers. Assay: immunoSEQ multiplex PCR; the TCRdb copy retains only in-frame clones and omits some. The repertoire has approximately 49,000 clones, approximately 81% of them found once; the top ten carry roughly 22%. The sequencing used CD4+ or CD8+ T cells sorted from blood, collected in a trial of the OX40 agonist ivuxolimab. These TCRs come from an adult with an advanced solid tumor such as melanoma, head and neck, liver or kidney cancer.

J is TRBJ2-1 and V is TRBV6-4; perhaps TRBD2 as D (5 bases). Trimming removed 2 bases at V and 9 bases at J, with 11 bases between. Germline V gives CDR1 MRHNA, CDR2 SNTAGT. The CDR3 runs 13 residues. The chain's CDR3 is CASSDGFGGEQFF. The CDR3 DNA reads as TGTGCCAGCAGTGACGGTTTCGGAGGTGAGCAGTTCTTC.

V is TRBV7-3 and J is TRBJ1-2; 7 bases are a match to TRBD1. Germline assignment: CDR1 SGHTA and CDR2 FQGTGA. The CDR3 is made up of 12 amino acids. V shed 3 bases and J 6 bases; nucleotides not matched to a gene: 1. In nucleotides, the CDR3 is TGTGCCAGCAGCTTGGGGACAGATGGCTACACCTTC. Translated: CASSLGTDGYTF.

V and J are TRBV27 and TRBJ1-5; 7 bases fit TRBD1. The CDR3 spans 12 residues. Germline-derived CDR1 and CDR2 are MNHEY and SMNVEV (reference sequence). After removal of 10 bases from V and 4 bases from J, the junction contained 4 bases not matched to a gene. The CDR3 spells CATGTENQPQHF. CDR3 in DNA: TGTGCCACCGGGACAGAGAATCAGCCCCAGCATTTT.

The sample holds a few counts of this clone. The chain couples TRBV7-3 to TRBJ2-2, with 8 bases fitting TRBD1. The trim removed 0 bases at V and 3 bases at J, leaving 9 bases unmatched. The CDR3 spans 18 residues. Germline V gives CDR1 SGHTA, CDR2 FQGTGA. The CDR3: CASSLTPTGAPYTGELFF. The CDR3 DNA is TGTGCCAGCAGCTTAACGCCGACAGGGGCCCCCTACACCGGGGAGCTGTTTTTT. Using reference TRBV7-3 and TRBJ2-2 for the parts outside the CDR3, the full variable domain is GAGVSQTPSNKVTEKGKYVELRCDPISGHTALYWYRQSLGQGPEFLIYFQGTGAADDSGLPNDRFFAVRPEGSVSTLKIQRTERGDSAVYLCASSLTPTGAPYTGELFFGEGSRLTVL.

The chain joins TRBV4-1 to TRBJ2-1; D unclear. There are 12 residues in the CDR3. Germline V gene data show CDR1 as MGHRA and CDR2 as YSYEKL. V dropped 0 bases and J dropped 8 bases, with 5 bases sitting between them. CDR3 in DNA: TGCGCCAGCAGCCAAGAGGGCGATGAGCAGTTCTTC. Translated: CASSQEGDEQFF.

J is TRBJ2-7 and V is TRBV28; D perhaps matches TRBD2 (6 bases). The CDR3 sequence is 12 residues long. The V and J ends lost 6 bases and 2 bases respectively, with 8 bases between them. From germline, CDR1 is MDHEN and CDR2 SYDVKM. This CDR3 is CASSGGTYEQYV. The CDR3 bases are TGTGCCAGCAGCGGAGGGACCTACGAGCAGTACGTC.

The chain has TRBV23-1 and TRBJ2-5; possibly TRBD1 for D (5 bases). TRBV23-1 is an ORF, and what it does is uncertain. The germline V and J ends were trimmed by 2 bases and 2 bases, with 15 bases remaining between them. The CDR3 contains 16 residues. The CDR3 is CASSQPHSGSQETQYF. CDR3 nucleotides: TGCGCCAGCAGTCAACCTCACTCAGGGTCTCAAGAGACCCAGTACTTC.

This clone was detected only once. The chain recombines TRBV4-2 with TRBJ1-2; 8 bases line up with TRBD1. With V trimmed by 3 bases and J by 4 bases, 10 bases remained unmatched. CDR3 length equals 16 residues. Germline V gene sequence: CDR1 LGHNA, CDR2 YNFKEQ. The CDR3 loop is CASSQDRQGNIYGYTF. The CDR3 DNA reads as TGTGCCAGCAGCCAGGACCGACAGGGGAATATCTATGGCTACACCTTC.

A few counts support this clone. V gene TRBV10-2 combines with J gene TRBJ2-3; D may be TRBD2 (6 bases). This CDR3 has 13 amino acids. Germline V gene lookup returns CDR1 WSHSY and CDR2 SAAADI. Trimming shortened V by 6 bases and J by 6 bases, and 13 bases separated the two germline ends. As DNA, the CDR3 is TGCGCCAGCAGCCGAGGAGGAGGGGATACGCAGTATTTT. Translated: CASSRGGGDTQYF.

This chain connects TRBV6-6 to TRBJ2-5, with 8 bases identical to TRBD1. In germline, CDR1 is MNHNY, CDR2 SVGAGI (reference sequence). Trimming took 2 bases from V and 5 from J; bases not matched to a gene: 7. The CDR3 covers 15 residues. CDR3 DNA: TGTGCCAGCAGTTACCTAGGACAGGGTCGGGAGACCCAGTACTTC. Its translation is CASSYLGQGRETQYF.

The chain employs TRBV5-6 and TRBJ2-3; unclear D gene. The CDR3 is made up of 14 amino acids. Per the germline V gene, CDR1 is SGHDT and CDR2 is YYEEEE. Trimming pared 3 bases from V and 2 bases from J, leaving 10 bases between. In DNA form, the CDR3 reads TGTGCCAGCAGCTATCCGGCTTACACAGATACGCAGTATTTT. Protein product: CASSYPAYTDTQYF.

This chain joins TRBV28 and TRBJ1-4, with D possibly being TRBD1 (6 bases). Deletions cut 11 bases from V and 2 bases from J, with 12 bases between. The CDR3 runs 13 residues. Germline V gene lookup returns CDR1 MDHEN and CDR2 SYDVKM. CDR3 DNA sequence: TGTGCCGCCAGGGGTTTGACTAATGAAAAACTGTTTTTT. Translating it yields CAARGLTNEKLFF.

This clone was detected a few times. This chain links TRBV4-1 with TRBJ2-2, with D unresolved. The CDR3 length is 14 residues. Trimming removed 4 bases from V and 1 base from J, with 7 bases in between. The germline CDR1 and CDR2 sequences are MGHRA and YSYEKL. The CDR3 sequence: CASSRTENTGELFF. CDR3 sequence (DNA): TGCGCCAGCAGCCGAACAGAGAACACCGGGGAGCTGTTTTTT.

The chain joins TRBV7-2 to TRBJ1-6; D perhaps matches TRBD1 (5 bases). Trimming stripped 5 bases from V and 0 bases from J, with 14 bases between. The germline V gene encodes CDR1 SGHTA and CDR2 FQGNSA. CDR3 length equals 17 residues. CDR3 bases: TGTGCCAGCAGCCCCCGGGACCCGGGCTCCTATAATTCACCCCTCCACTTT. This gives the protein CASSPRDPGSYNSPLHF.

This clone was picked up one time. The chain couples TRBV12-5 to TRBJ2-7, with D possibly matching TRBD2 (7 bases). Trimming removed 1 base from V and 0 bases from J, with 16 bases in between. Germline V gene sequence: CDR1 LGHNT, CDR2 FRNRAP. This CDR3 comprises 17 residues. The CDR3 DNA sequence: TGTGCTAGTGGTTTGGGCTTCGGGGGGCACCGCTCCTACGAGCAGTACTTC. Amino acids: CASGLGFGGHRSYEQYF.

This clone was counted once. V usage is TRBV6-1 and J usage is TRBJ2-7; D unclear. Trimming cost V 6 bases and J 4 bases, with 19 bases left between them. Germline loops: CDR1 MNHNS, CDR2 SASEGT. The CDR3 covers 15 residues. The CDR3 is CASRFGHLDGYEQYV. The DNA for the CDR3 is TGTGCCAGCAGGTTTGGGCACCTTGACGGGTACGAGCAGTACGTC.

This clone was picked up one time. The gene calls are TRBV7-6 and TRBJ1-3; no reliable D call. V was pared by 0 bases and J by 2 bases, with 2 bases between. CDR3 length: 13 amino acids. CDR1 and CDR2 from the germline V gene are SGHVS and FNYEAQ. CDR3 sequence (DNA): TGTGCCAGCAGCTTAGCGCCTGGAAACACCATATATTTT. It specifies CASSLAPGNTIYF.